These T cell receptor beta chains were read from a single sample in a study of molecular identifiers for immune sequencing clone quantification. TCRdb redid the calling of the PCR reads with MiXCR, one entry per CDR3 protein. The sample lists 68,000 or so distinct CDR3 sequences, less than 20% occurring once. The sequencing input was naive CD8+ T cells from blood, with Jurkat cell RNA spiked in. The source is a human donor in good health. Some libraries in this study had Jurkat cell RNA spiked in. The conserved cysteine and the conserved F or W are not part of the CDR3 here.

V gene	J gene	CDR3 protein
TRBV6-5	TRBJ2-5	ASSSSLRQETQY
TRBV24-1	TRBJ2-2	ATSANFRLSNTGELF
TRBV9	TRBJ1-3	ASSVEGSLHTIY
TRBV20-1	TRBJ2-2	SAWGLAMNTGELF
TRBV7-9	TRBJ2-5	ASSLWGDGETQY
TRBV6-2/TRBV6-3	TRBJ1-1	ASSYFGGGEAF
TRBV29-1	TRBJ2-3	SVEPWASAKDTQY
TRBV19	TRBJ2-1	ASSMTDYIYNEQF
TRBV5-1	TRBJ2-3	ASSLAAQSTDTQY
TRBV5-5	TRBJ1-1	ASSPFPRQEENTEAF
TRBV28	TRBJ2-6	ASSQHSGANVLT
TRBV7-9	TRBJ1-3	ASSLGGDTIY
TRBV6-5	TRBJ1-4	ASRRVRTTNEKLF
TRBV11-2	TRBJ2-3	ASSSTTTSGTDTQY
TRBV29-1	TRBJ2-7	SVEEPGSGSSYEQY
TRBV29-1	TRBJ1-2	SVDPGQGTYGYT
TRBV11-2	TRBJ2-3	ASSPRASGTTDTQY
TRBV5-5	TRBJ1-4	ASGRSTNEKLF
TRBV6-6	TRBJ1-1	ASSYNSGAAAF
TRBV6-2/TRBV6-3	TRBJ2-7	ASSSLWDRASDEQY
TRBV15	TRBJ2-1	ATSRVNGISPYNEQF
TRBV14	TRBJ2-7	ASSPNDLYEQY
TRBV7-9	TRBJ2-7	ASSSEGGSVQY
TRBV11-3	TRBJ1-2	ASSGRQGANYGYT
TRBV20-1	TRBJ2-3	SARDPGTSGRYTDTQY
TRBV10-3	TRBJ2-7	ATLTTGAYEQY
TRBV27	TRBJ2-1	ASSFGLVGGGGEQF
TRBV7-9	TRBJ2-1	ASSFLGQGSYNEQF
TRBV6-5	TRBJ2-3	ASSTSSTDTQY
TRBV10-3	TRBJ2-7	AISDPTSGSYEQY
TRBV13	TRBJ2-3	ASSPESTDTQY
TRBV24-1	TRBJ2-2	ATSDAGQGDTGELF
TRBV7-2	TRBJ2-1	ASSQTSGSSGEQF
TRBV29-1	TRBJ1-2	SVRDSNGYGYT
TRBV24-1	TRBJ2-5	ATSDYHGQGQETQY
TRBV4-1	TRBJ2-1	ASRPTGTGGNEQF
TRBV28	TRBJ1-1	ASRVQGARSTEAF
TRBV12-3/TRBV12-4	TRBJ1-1	ASSLAGLGGTEAF
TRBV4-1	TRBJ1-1	ASSLTLNTEAF
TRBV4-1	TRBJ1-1	ASGHPLSEAF
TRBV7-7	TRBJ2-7	ASSPGQVYEQY
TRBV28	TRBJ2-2	ASGADTNTGELF